This T cell receptor beta chain was captured in a study of T cell responses to AZD1222 COVID-19 vaccine. Assay: immunoSEQ multiplex PCR; the TCRdb copy retains only in-frame clones and omits some. The table lists more than 80,000 clones, roughly 93% of them singletons. This clone came up a few times. What it binds is not known. Broader study findings: Repertoires in all cases were sampled only once the peak T cell response had passed. Of the AZD1222 recipients, only five to seven were seropositive at baseline.

The sample in question was peripheral blood, obtained on day 0 of AZD1222 vaccination. This clonotype originated in an adult in good health.

In nucleotides, the CDR3 is TGTGCTAGTGGTTTGGTACCGAGTGTATTGGGAAATGAGCAGTTCTTC. Translating gives CASGLVPSVLGNEQFF. The chain joins TRBV12-5 to TRBJ2-1; D is unclear. The V gene lost 0 bases and the J gene lost 7 bases, with 16 bases spanning the gap. In germline, CDR1 is LGHNT, CDR2 FRNRAP. The CDR3 contains 16 residues.